Here is one TCR beta chain with its context. Per the authors' pipeline: Estimates of nucleated cell counts were drawn from the amplification of reference gene primers. Clones were read by immunoSEQ multiplex PCR, and TCRdb kept only the in-frame ones, dropping some. The DNA was the basis for D and trimming; V, J and clone size are from that table. The sample contains over 100,000 clones, around 89% of which appear only once. The record originates from a study of blood T cell repertoires in COVID-19. Study information: Both acute and convalescent COVID-19 samples were obtained from the United States, Italy and Spain. PBMCs, B-cell-depleted T cells, or T cells were the source of the cDNA or gDNA that made up the material.

Unmatched junction bases numbered 8, after V lost 7 bases and J lost 5 bases. Germline V gene sequence: CDR1 MDHEN, CDR2 SYDVKM. This CDR3 is 14 amino acids long. Sequencing was done on a sample of peripheral blood. The TCR comes from a human donor with acute or convalescent COVID-19. The donor label of this sample is uncertain. The rearrangement uses TRBV28 and TRBJ1-5; TRBD1 matches at 7 bases. CDR3 protein: CASTWTGSHQPQHF. Here the CDR3 DNA reads TGTGCCAGCACCTGGACAGGCAGCCATCAGCCCCAGCATTTT.